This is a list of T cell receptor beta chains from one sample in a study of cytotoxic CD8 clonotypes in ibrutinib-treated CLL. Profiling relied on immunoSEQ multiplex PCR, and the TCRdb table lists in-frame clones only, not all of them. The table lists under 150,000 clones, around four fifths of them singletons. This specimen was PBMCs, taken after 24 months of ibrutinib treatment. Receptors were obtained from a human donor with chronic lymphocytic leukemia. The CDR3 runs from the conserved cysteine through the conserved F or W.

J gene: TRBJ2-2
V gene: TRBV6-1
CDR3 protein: CASSLRENTGELFF

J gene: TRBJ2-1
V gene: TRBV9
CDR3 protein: CASRPSLDRNNEQFF

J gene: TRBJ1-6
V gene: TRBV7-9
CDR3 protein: CASSLKEGSSYNSPLHF

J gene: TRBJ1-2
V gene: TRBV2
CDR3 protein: CASSGVPDGLGGYTF

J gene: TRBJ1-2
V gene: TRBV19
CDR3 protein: CASSIRRQGTRGYTF

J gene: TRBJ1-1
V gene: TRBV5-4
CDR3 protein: CASGQFGGLNTEAFF

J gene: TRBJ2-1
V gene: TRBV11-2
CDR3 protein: CASSARVSSGGTYNEQFF

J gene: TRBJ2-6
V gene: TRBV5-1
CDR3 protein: CASSLVADGSGANVLTF

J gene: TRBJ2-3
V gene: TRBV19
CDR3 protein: CASSPGLAGYTQYF

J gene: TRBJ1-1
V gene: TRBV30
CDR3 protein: CAWSALARLNEAFF

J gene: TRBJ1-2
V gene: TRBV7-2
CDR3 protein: CASSGPGQMFYGYTF

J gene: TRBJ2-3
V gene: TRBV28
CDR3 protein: CASSLGGGTDTQYF

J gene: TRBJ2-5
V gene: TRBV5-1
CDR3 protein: CASSLRAGDFQETQYF

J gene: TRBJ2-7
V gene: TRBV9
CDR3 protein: CASSVAGASYEQYF

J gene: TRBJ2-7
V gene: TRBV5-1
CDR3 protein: CASSLVGQGAYEQYF

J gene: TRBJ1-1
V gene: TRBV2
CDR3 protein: CASSKDRRYTEAFF

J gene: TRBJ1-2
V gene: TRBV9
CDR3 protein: CASSAPRGYTF

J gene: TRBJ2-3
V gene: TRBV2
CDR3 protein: CASSEFGRGGTDTQYF

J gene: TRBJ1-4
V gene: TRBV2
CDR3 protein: CASSERGALNEKLFF

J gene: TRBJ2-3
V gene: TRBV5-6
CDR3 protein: CASSPGAQVTDTQYF

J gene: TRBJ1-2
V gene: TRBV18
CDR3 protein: CASSPENDYGYTF

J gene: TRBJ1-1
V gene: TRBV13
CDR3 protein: CASSSTGSTEAFF

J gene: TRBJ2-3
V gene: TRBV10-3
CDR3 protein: CAISEDRAGDTQYF

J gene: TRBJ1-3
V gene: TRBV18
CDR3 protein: CASSPPGLGSSAGNTIYF

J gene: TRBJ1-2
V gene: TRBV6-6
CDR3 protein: CASGKPTGTGVRYTF

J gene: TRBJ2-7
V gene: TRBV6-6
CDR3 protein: CASSIQGSYEQYF

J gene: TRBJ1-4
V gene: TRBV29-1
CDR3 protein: CSVERGNEKLFF

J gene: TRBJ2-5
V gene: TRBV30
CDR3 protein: CAWVSRDPSLETQYF

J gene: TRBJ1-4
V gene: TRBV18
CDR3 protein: CASSPTELNEKLFF

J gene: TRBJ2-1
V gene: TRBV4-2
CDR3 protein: CASSQDLTSSYNEQFF

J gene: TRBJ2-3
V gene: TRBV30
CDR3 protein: CAWSQDNTDTQYF

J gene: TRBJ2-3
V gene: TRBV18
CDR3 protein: CASSPGVSTDTQYF

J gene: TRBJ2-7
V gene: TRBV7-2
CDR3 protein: CASSAASGGAYEQYF

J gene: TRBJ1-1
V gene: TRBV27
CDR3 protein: CASSLVPGGMNTEAFF

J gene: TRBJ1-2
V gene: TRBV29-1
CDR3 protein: CSVGTGANYGYTF

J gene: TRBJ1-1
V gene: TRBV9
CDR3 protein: CASSVVGEYTEAFF